Below, 27 T cell receptor beta chains from the same sample are listed, as sequenced in a study of technical replicates of blood from several donors. Profiled with immunoSEQ multiplex PCR; TCRdb holds only in-frame clones, not every one. The repertoire holds fewer than 15,000 clones, roughly 80% seen once, with roughly an eighth in the top ten. Sequencing was performed on PBMCs. Receptors were obtained from a human donor in good health.

By frequency in the sample, this clone is medium-sized. The rearrangement uses TRBV6-5 and TRBJ2-7, with TRBD2 identical over 8 bases. Trimming took 6 bases from V and 3 from J; bases not matched to a gene: 10. Per the germline V gene, CDR1 is MNHEY and CDR2 is SVGAGI. The CDR3 has 15 residues. The CDR3, as DNA: TGTGCCAGCAGCCCTCTTGCAGCGGGGGACTACGAGCAGTACTTC. Protein: CASSPLAAGDYEQYF.

The rearrangement uses TRBV30 and TRBJ2-3; D perhaps matches TRBD1 (6 bases). V lost 7 bases to trimming and J lost 2 bases, with 16 bases between them. The CDR3 totals 14 residues. Germline V CDR1 and CDR2: GTSNPN, SVGIG (reference sequence). As DNA, the CDR3 is TGTGCCTACCAACAGACAGGTCCCACAGATACGCAGTATTTT. Protein: CAYQQTGPTDTQYF.

This sequence joins TRBV7-9 and TRBJ1-3; D remains unclear. Germline CDR1 is SEHNR and CDR2 is FQNEAQ (reference sequence). Trimming took off 8 bases at V and 0 bases at J, with 5 bases between the two ends. This CDR3 region has 12 residues. For the CDR3, the DNA is TGTGCCAGCGTACTCTCTGGAAACACCATATATTTT. Protein: CASVLSGNTIYF.

The V and J genes are TRBV2 and TRBJ2-7; 8 nucleotides match TRBD1. The CDR3 has 14 amino acids. V was pared by 4 bases and J by 4 bases, with 6 bases of the junction left unmatched. Germline V gene lookup returns CDR1 SNHLY and CDR2 FYNNEI. The CDR3 sequence: CASSVDRVKYEQYF. The CDR3 coding sequence is TGTGCCAGCAGTGTGGACAGGGTTAAGTACGAGCAGTACTTC.

The chain carries TRBV30 and TRBJ1-5; maybe TRBD1 (6 bases). This CDR3 is built from 13 residues. CDR1 is GTSNPN, CDR2 SVGIG, per germline (reference sequence). V shed 8 bases and J shed 5 bases, with 16 bases lying between them. CDR3 in DNA: TGTGCCGGGGAACAGGGAATCCATCAGCCCCAGCATTTT. This encodes CAGEQGIHQPQHF.

CDR3 in amino acids: CASSAAGGGSGYTF. The CDR3 DNA is TGTGCCAGCAGCGCCGCGGGAGGGGGGAGCGGCTACACCTTC. The chain carries TRBV9 and TRBJ1-2; tentatively, D is TRBD1 (6 bases). Germline V gene sequence: CDR1 SGDLS, CDR2 YYNGEE. The CDR3 consists of 14 residues. The germline V and J ends were trimmed by 3 bases and 8 bases, with 17 bases remaining between them.

J is TRBJ2-1 and V is TRBV11-3, with D possibly matching TRBD1 (6 bases). Germline V gives CDR1 SGHNT, CDR2 YENEEA. Trimming pared 2 bases from V and 10 bases from J, leaving 9 bases between. The CDR3 contains 12 residues. CDR3 coding DNA: TGTGCCAGCAGCTTAACAGGGTTCGAGCAGTTCTTC. It translates to CASSLTGFEQFF.

The sample holds a few counts of this clone. CDR3 loop: CASSFVGGGNEQFF. CDR3 bases: TGTGCCAGCAGCTTTGTCGGGGGGGGCAATGAGCAGTTCTTC. V and J are TRBV7-8 and TRBJ2-1, with TRBD2 matching over 8 bases. The germline V gene has CDR1 SGHVS and CDR2 FQNEAQ. CDR3 length: 14 amino acids. V lost 3 bases and J lost 6; bases outside the gene matches: 4.

The chain links TRBV7-8 to TRBJ2-2; 10 bases align to TRBD2. This CDR3 is built from 17 residues. Germline V CDR1 and CDR2: SGHVS, FQNEAQ. Trimming at V came to 7 bases and at J to 0 bases, leaving 8 bases not matched to a gene. Here the CDR3 reads CASIGLAGATNTGELFF. The CDR3 DNA reads as TGTGCCAGCATCGGGCTAGCGGGAGCGACGAACACCGGGGAGCTGTTTTTT.

The chain employs TRBV7-9 and TRBJ2-5, with TRBD1 matching 9 bases. Germline V CDR1 and CDR2: SEHNR, FQNEAQ (reference sequence). The CDR3 extends over 16 amino acids. V shed 5 bases and J 5 bases; nucleotides not matched to a gene: 12. The chain's CDR3 is CASSPQGAGGWETQYF. Here the CDR3 DNA reads TGTGCCAGCAGCCCACAGGGGGCAGGTGGTTGGGAGACCCAGTACTTC.

CDR3 nucleotide sequence: TGTGCCAGCAGCCCAGGTCGACGCCATGAGCAGTTCTTC. Protein: CASSPGRRHEQFF. V is TRBV27 and J is TRBJ2-1, with D uncertain. The CDR3 extends over 13 amino acids. V lost 6 bases, J lost 8 bases, and 14 bases lay in between. Looked up from germline, CDR1 is MNHEY and CDR2 is SMNVEV (reference sequence).

This chain joins TRBV12-5 and TRBJ2-5; tentative D call: TRBD1 (5 bases). Looked up from germline, CDR1 is LGHNT and CDR2 is FRNRAP. This CDR3 contains 15 residues. Between the trimmed V and J ends, which lost 1 base and 1 base, there was a span of 10 bases. CDR3 sequence: CASGLDRGSQETQYF. The CDR3 coding sequence is TGTGCTAGTGGTTTGGATAGGGGCAGCCAAGAGACCCAGTACTTC.

The rearrangement joins TRBV20-1 to TRBJ1-2, with D unresolved. Trimming removed 8 bases at V and 5 bases at J, with 9 bases between. This CDR3 region has 10 residues. CDR1 is DFQATT, CDR2 SNEGSKA, per germline (reference sequence). The DNA of the CDR3 is TGCAGTCTTTTTCCGTATGGCTACACCTTC. Its translation is CSLFPYGYTF.

The J gene is TRBJ2-3, the V gene TRBV10-1; D remains ambiguous. CDR1 and CDR2 from the germline V gene are WNHNN and SYGVQD (reference sequence). The CDR3 extends over 13 amino acids. Trimming removed 3 bases from V and 0 bases from J, with 4 bases in between. CDR3 nucleotides: TGCGCCAGCAGTGACGGGAGCACAGATACGCAGTATTTT. Translated: CASSDGSTDTQYF.

The chain combines TRBV7-8 with TRBJ2-7, with D tentatively TRBD2 (5 bases). The germline gives CDR1 SGHVS, CDR2 FQNEAQ. The CDR3 covers 15 residues. Trimming stripped 1 base from V and 6 bases from J, with 16 bases between. The CDR3 is CASSLVVGVVLEQYF. The CDR3 DNA reads TGTGCCAGCAGCTTAGTTGTGGGAGTGGTGCTCGAGCAGTACTTC.

This chain connects TRBV4-2 to TRBJ2-1, with 12 nucleotides matching TRBD2. Per germline, CDR1 LGHNA and CDR2 YNFKEQ. Trimming at V came to 1 base and at J to 0 bases, leaving 1 base not matched to a gene. There are 17 residues in the CDR3. CDR3 nucleotide sequence: TGTGCCAGCAGCCAAGCGACTAGCGGGAGCTCCTACAATGAGCAGTTCTTC. Protein: CASSQATSGSSYNEQFF.

This chain connects TRBV7-9 to TRBJ1-2; no definite D call. The CDR3 is 15 residues long. Between the trimmed V and J ends, which lost 1 base and 0 bases, there was a span of 9 bases. The germline gives CDR1 SEHNR, CDR2 FQNEAQ (reference sequence). The CDR3 loop is CASSLVTTANYGYTF. CDR3 coding DNA: TGTGCCAGCAGCTTAGTTACCACGGCTAACTATGGCTACACCTTC.

The CDR3 loop is CASSWGLAGASGANVLTF. CDR3 sequence (DNA): TGTGCCAGCAGCTGGGGACTAGCGGGTGCCTCTGGGGCCAACGTCCTGACTTTC. This chain links TRBV5-4 with TRBJ2-6; 12 bases are a match to TRBD2. The CDR3 spans 18 residues. Germline assignment: CDR1 SGHNT and CDR2 YYREEE (reference sequence). The ends lost 3 bases at V and 0 bases at J; junction bases unmatched: 4.

In this sample, this clone turned up once. V usage is TRBV11-3 and J usage is TRBJ2-2, with D possibly being TRBD1 (6 bases). In germline, CDR1 is SGHNT, CDR2 YENEEA. The CDR3 is 15 amino acids. V lost 4 bases, J lost 2 bases, and 11 bases lay in between. CDR3 residues: CASSSRDKNTGELFF. The CDR3 DNA follows: TGTGCCAGCAGCTCCCGGGACAAAAACACCGGGGAGCTGTTTTTT.

The chain uses TRBV6-1 and TRBJ2-5; TRBD1 matches at 10 bases. The germline V gene has CDR1 MNHNS and CDR2 SASEGT. The CDR3 totals 16 residues. After removal of 3 bases from V and 3 bases from J, the junction contained 7 bases not matched to a gene. The CDR3 sequence is CASSDRQGAGKETQYF. The DNA of the CDR3 is TGTGCCAGCAGTGATAGACAGGGGGCTGGGAAAGAGACCCAGTACTTC.

V is TRBV29-1 and J is TRBJ2-7; D not certain. V lost 4 bases and J 4 bases, leaving 11 bases between the germline ends. The CDR3 has 12 residues. The germline V gene encodes CDR1 SQVTM and CDR2 ANQGSEA. For the CDR3, the DNA is TGCAGCGTTGCCGGGTCAGAGTACGAGCAGTACTTC. Protein sequence: CSVAGSEYEQYF.

This clone appeared a single time. The chain employs TRBV2 and TRBJ1-5; the D gene is possibly TRBD1 (5 bases). Germline CDR1 reads SNHLY; CDR2 reads FYNNEI. The CDR3 runs 14 residues. Trimming stripped 2 bases from V and 4 bases from J, with 9 bases between. The CDR3 here is CASSERRANQPQHF. CDR3 coding DNA: TGTGCCAGCAGTGAACGCAGGGCAAATCAGCCCCAGCATTTT.

The CDR3 loop reads CASRTSGSTDTQYF. CDR3 nucleotide sequence: TGTGCCAGCAGAACTAGCGGTAGCACAGATACGCAGTATTTT. This sequence joins TRBV7-9 and TRBJ2-3; 8 bases fit TRBD2. V trimming: 6 bases; J trimming: 0 bases; junction bases outside the gene matches: 2. Per the germline V gene, CDR1 is SEHNR and CDR2 is FQNEAQ (reference sequence). CDR3 length equals 14 residues.

The CDR3 loop reads CASSSLAGGNYEQYF. The CDR3 DNA sequence: TGCGCCAGCAGCTCGCTAGCGGGAGGGAACTACGAGCAGTACTTC. V usage is TRBV5-1 and J usage is TRBJ2-7; 12 bases fit TRBD2. Germline V gene data show CDR1 as SGHRS and CDR2 as YFSETQ. The CDR3 is 15 amino acids. V was clipped by 3 bases and J by 3 bases; unmatched bases: 4. Combining the CDR3 with reference TRBV5-1 and TRBJ2-7 gives the whole variable domain KAGVTQTPRYLIKTRGQQVTLSCSPISGHRSVSWYQQTPGQGLQFLFEYFSETQRNKGNFPGRFSGRQFSNSRSEMNVSTLELGDSALYLCASSSLAGGNYEQYFGPGTRLTVT.

This chain links TRBV2 with TRBJ1-2, with 8 nucleotides matching TRBD1. The CDR3 is 13 amino acids. Germline CDR1 SNHLY, CDR2 FYNNEI. Trimming cost V 4 bases and J 5 bases; bases outside gene matches: 3. In DNA, the CDR3 is TGTGCCAGCAGTGCTGGGACAGGTTATGGCTACACCTTC. Residues: CASSAGTGYGYTF.

V and J are TRBV7-2 and TRBJ2-3; maybe TRBD1 (6 bases). CDR3 length: 15 amino acids. Germline CDR1 reads SGHTA; CDR2 reads FQGNSA. Trimming left V 2 bases short and J 0 bases short, with 9 bases between. The CDR3 DNA is TGTGCCAGCAGCTTACAGGGGATAAGCACAGATACGCAGTATTTT. Its translation: CASSLQGISTDTQYF.

J is TRBJ1-3 and V is TRBV30, with 7 bases aligning to TRBD1. Germline V gives CDR1 GTSNPN, CDR2 SVGIG (reference sequence). Trimming at V came to 2 bases and at J to 4 bases, leaving 11 bases not matched to a gene. This CDR3 region has 16 residues. DNA of the CDR3: TGTGCCTGGAGTCGCAATCAGGGGGTGGGAGGAAACACCATATATTTT. Its protein product is CAWSRNQGVGGNTIYF.